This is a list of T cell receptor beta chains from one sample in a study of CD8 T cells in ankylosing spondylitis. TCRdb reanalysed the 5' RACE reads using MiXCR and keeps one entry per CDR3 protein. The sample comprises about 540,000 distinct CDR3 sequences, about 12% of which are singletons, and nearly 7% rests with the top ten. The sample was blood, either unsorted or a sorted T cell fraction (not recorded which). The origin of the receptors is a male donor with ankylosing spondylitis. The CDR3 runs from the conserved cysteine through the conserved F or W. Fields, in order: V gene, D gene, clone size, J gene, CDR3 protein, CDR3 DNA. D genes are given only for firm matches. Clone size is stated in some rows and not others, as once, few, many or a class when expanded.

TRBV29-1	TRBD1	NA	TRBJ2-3	CSVHDRGVTDTQYF	TGCAGCGTTCACGACAGGGGAGTCACAGATACGCAGTATTTT
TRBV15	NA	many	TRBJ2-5	CATSRGEAPVETQYF	TGTGCCACCAGCAGAGGAGAGGCCCCGGTTGAGACCCAGTACTTC
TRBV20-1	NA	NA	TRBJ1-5	CSARDVSQGDNQPQHF	TGCAGTGCTAGAGATGTCAGCCAAGGTGACAATCAGCCCCAGCATTTT
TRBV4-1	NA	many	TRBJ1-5	CASSKAGGEQPQHF	TGCGCCAGCAGCAAAGCCGGGGGCGAACAGCCCCAGCATTTT
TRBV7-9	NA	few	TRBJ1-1	CASSVAGIEAFF	TGTGCCAGCAGCGTAGCCGGGATAGAAGCTTTCTTT
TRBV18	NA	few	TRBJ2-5	CASSPRLGEETQYF	TGTGCCAGCTCACCAAGACTAGGCGAGGAGACCCAGTACTTC
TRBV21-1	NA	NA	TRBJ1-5	CASSKPPRSSGQPQHF	TGTGCCAGCAGCAAACCTCCCCGATCTTCAGGTCAGCCCCAGCATTTT
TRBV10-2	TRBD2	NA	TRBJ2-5	CASRGSGSAGETQYF	TGCGCCAGCAGGGGTAGCGGGAGCGCGGGGGAGACCCAGTACTTC
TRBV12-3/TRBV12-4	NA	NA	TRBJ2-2	CASSLRSTGELFF	TGTGCCAGCAGTCTCAGGAGTACCGGGGAGCTGTTTTTT
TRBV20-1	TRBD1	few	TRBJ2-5	CSVIPGTVGETQYF	TGCAGTGTTATTCCCGGGACAGTTGGGGAGACCCAGTACTTC
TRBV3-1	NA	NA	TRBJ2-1	CASSQEGGPNVGYNEQFF	TGTGCCAGCAGCCAAGAAGGGGGGCCTAATGTGGGCTACAATGAGCAGTTCTTC
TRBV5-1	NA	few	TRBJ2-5	CASSLLSFGQRETQYF	TGCGCCAGCAGCTTGTTATCGTTCGGGCAGCGAGAGACCCAGTACTTC
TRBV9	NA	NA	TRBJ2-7	CASSVGAMGANEQYF	TGTGCCAGCAGCGTAGGTGCCATGGGAGCGAACGAGCAGTACTTC
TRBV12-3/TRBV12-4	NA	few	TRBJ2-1	CASSSGLEQFF	TGTGCCAGCAGTTCTGGCCTTGAGCAGTTCTTC
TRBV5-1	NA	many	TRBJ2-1	CASSLGAGSSYNEQFF	TGCGCCAGCAGCTTGGGGGCCGGAAGCTCCTACAATGAGCAGTTCTTC
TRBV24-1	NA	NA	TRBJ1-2	CATSPGHSLNYGYTF	TGTGCCACCAGTCCTGGACACTCTTTAAACTATGGCTACACCTTC
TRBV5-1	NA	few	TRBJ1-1	CASSFGMPNTEAFF	TGCGCCAGCAGCTTCGGGATGCCGAACACTGAAGCTTTCTTT
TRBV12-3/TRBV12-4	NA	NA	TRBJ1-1	CASSFQGRNTEAFF	TGTGCCAGCAGTTTCCAGGGGCGGAACACTGAAGCTTTCTTT
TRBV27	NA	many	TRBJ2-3	CASNYFPANTDTQYF	TGTGCCAGCAATTACTTCCCGGCCAACACAGATACGCAGTATTTT
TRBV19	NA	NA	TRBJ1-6	CASSINHNSPLHF	TGTGCCAGTAGTATTAATCATAATTCACCCCTCCACTTT
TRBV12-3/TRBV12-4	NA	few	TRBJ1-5	CASSTGHINQPQHF	TGTGCCAGCAGTACCGGACATATCAATCAGCCCCAGCATTTT
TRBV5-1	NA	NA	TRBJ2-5	CASSLESVQETQYF	TGCGCCAGCAGCTTGGAGTCTGTCCAAGAGACCCAGTACTTC
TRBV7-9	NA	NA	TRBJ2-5	CASSLVDNYQETQYF	TGTGCCAGCAGCTTAGTGGACAACTACCAAGAGACCCAGTACTTC
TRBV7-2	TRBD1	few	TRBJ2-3	CASSLPVRGKDTQYF	TGTGCCAGCAGCTTACCGGTCAGGGGGAAAGATACGCAGTATTTT
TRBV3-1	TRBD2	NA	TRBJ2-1	CASSLNGRGIDEQFF	TGTGCCAGCAGCCTAAACGGGAGGGGTATAGATGAGCAGTTCTTC
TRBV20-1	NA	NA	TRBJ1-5	CSASRGGDQPQHF	TGCAGTGCTTCCCGTGGGGGTGATCAGCCCCAGCATTTT
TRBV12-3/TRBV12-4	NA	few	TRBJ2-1	CASSLGRWGNEQFF	TGTGCCAGCAGTTTAGGGCGATGGGGCAATGAGCAGTTCTTC
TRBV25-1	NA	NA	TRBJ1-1	CASSAPRGSRNTEAFF	TGTGCCAGCAGTGCCCCTCGCGGCAGCCGGAACACTGAAGCTTTCTTT
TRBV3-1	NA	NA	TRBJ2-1	CASSQDPPAGSYNEQFF	TGTGCCAGCAGCCAAGACCCTCCGGCGGGGAGTTACAATGAGCAGTTCTTC
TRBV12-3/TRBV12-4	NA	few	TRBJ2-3	CASSPHGGRGTDTQYF	TGTGCCAGCAGTCCCCACGGTGGGAGAGGCACAGATACGCAGTATTTT
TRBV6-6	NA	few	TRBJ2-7	CASSYGGSSEQYF	TGTGCCAGCAGTTACGGGGGGTCGAGCGAGCAGTACTTC
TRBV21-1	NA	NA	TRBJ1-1	CASSKVPTNTEAFF	TGTGCCAGCAGCAAAGTCCCTACGAACACTGAAGCTTTCTTT
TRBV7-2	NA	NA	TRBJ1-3	CASSLALQGHIYF	TGTGCCAGCAGCTTAGCGCTGCAGGGCCACATATATTTT
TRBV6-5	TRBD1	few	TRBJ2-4	CASSYGQGARGYF	TGTGCCAGCAGTTACGGACAGGGGGCGCGTGGGTACTTC
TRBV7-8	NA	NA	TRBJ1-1	CASRSLTLPNTEAFF	TGTGCCAGCAGATCACTTACACTCCCCAACACTGAAGCTTTCTTT
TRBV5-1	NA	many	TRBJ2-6	CASSLDSGANVLTF	TGCGCCAGCAGCTTGGACTCGGGGGCCAACGTCCTGACTTTC
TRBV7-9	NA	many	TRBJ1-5	CASSLSQGGNQPQHF	TGTGCCAGCAGCTTAAGCCAGGGAGGCAATCAGCCCCAGCATTTT
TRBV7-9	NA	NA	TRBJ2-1	CASRGEGENEQFF	TGTGCCAGCAGGGGGGAAGGGGAAAATGAGCAGTTCTTC